The clone carrying this T cell receptor (beta chain) came up a few times. Trimming took 0 bases from V and 1 from J; bases not matched to a gene: 4. This CDR3 comprises 17 residues. Germline V gene lookup returns CDR1 SGHRS and CDR2 YFSETQ. The data originate from a study of blood T cell repertoires in COVID-19. Across the whole study: Samples of COVID-19 (acute and convalescent) were obtained from the United States, Italy and Spain.

Original processing methods: By means of reference gene primer amplification, nucleated cell counts were estimated. Here immunoSEQ multiplex PCR was the method, and the copy in TCRdb shows in-frame clones only, minus some. V, J and clone size derive from that table, while D and trimming were established from the DNA sequence. The table records about 54,000 clones, 85% of them present only once. This receptor was taken from a human donor in a cohort sampled during active COVID-19. The sample consisted of peripheral blood. The gene calls are TRBV5-1 and TRBJ2-7, with 13 bases fitting TRBD2. The CDR3 coding sequence is TGCGCCAGCAGCTTGGGACTAGCGGGAGGATTATCCTACGAGCAGTACTTC. This codes for CASSLGLAGGLSYEQYF.